This T cell receptor (beta chain) was identified in a study of T-cell memory formation after mild COVID-19. At the level of the study: TCR clusters were mostly confined to one donor each. General observations from the study: CD4+ contracting clones lay mainly in CM and EM, CD8+ ones in EMRA. The finding that pre-infection memory included some responding clones suggested that cross-reactive memory joined.

TCR alpha and TCR beta cDNA libraries carrying sample barcodes and UMIs were produced by 5'RACE using constant-segment primers. Using its own MiXCR run on the 5' RACE reads, TCRdb lists one record per CDR3 protein. This table holds roughly 550,000 distinct CDR3 sequences, about a fifth found once. A note on this clonotype: Its matching antigen is unknown.

Sequenced material: PBMCs or a T cell subset sorted from them (not recorded which). The source is an adult woman who had mild COVID-19 (a few samples of this study predate the infection). Cell type and time point are not known.

CDR3 sequence: CSVEDGQGAREQYF. The CDR3 coding sequence is TGCAGCGTTGAAGATGGACAGGGGGCGCGCGAGCAGTACTTC. The rearrangement links TRBV29-1 to TRBJ2-7, with TRBD1 matching over 11 bases. J was trimmed by 6 bases and V by 0 bases; bases with no gene match: 4. The CDR3 length is 14 residues. Per the germline V gene, CDR1 is SQVTM and CDR2 is ANQGSEA.